The 30 T cell receptor beta chains listed next were all sequenced from one sample in a study of blood T cell repertoires in COVID-19. Profiled with immunoSEQ multiplex PCR; TCRdb holds only in-frame clones, not every one. The repertoire holds over 90,000 clones, with 75% to 90% as singletons. Sequencing input: peripheral blood. The receptors shown here come from a human donor in a cohort sampled during active COVID-19.

CDR3 nucleotide sequence: TGTGCCAGCAGCTTGGGACTAGCGGGGGGTCGAGATACGCAGTATTTT. It codes for CASSLGLAGGRDTQYF. The chain joins TRBV7-2 to TRBJ2-3; the match to TRBD2 covers 15 bases. The CDR3 is made up of 16 amino acids. V lost 3 bases and J lost 5; bases outside the gene matches: 3. Germline assignment: CDR1 SGHTA and CDR2 FQGNSA.

The rearrangement links TRBV19 to TRBJ2-1; tentatively, D is TRBD1 (6 bases). The CDR3 has 15 amino acids. Per germline, CDR1 LNHDA and CDR2 SQIVND (reference sequence). V dropped 4 bases and J dropped 1 base, with 11 bases sitting between them. The CDR3 loop is CASSSTGLSYNEQFF. In DNA, the CDR3 is TGTGCCAGTAGTAGCACAGGGTTGTCCTACAATGAGCAGTTCTTC.

The rearrangement links TRBV7-9 to TRBJ1-1; D perhaps matches TRBD1 (5 bases). Germline CDR1 reads SEHNR; CDR2 reads FQNEAQ (reference sequence). The V and J ends lost 0 bases and 11 bases respectively, with 16 bases between them. The CDR3 sequence is 14 residues long. The CDR3 DNA is TGTGCCAGCAGCTTAGCCTGGACACACAACCGGGCTTTCTTT. This codes for CASSLAWTHNRAFF.

The rearrangement links TRBV27 to TRBJ2-7; 7 bases map to TRBD1. Germline loops: CDR1 MNHEY, CDR2 SMNVEV (reference sequence). V gave up 4 bases and J gave up 0 bases; unmatched junction bases: 9. This CDR3 region has 16 residues. CDR3 nucleotides: TGTGCCAGCAGTTCCCTGAGGGGGCATCCCTCCTACGAGCAGTACTTC. It encodes CASSSLRGHPSYEQYF.

The chain couples TRBV6-4 to TRBJ1-2, with 7 bases that match TRBD1. Germline V lookup: CDR1 MRHNA, CDR2 SNTAGT. CDR3 length: 14 amino acids. With 3 bases clipped from V and 5 bases from J, the junction kept 6 bases outside the gene matches. The DNA for the CDR3 is TGTGCCAGCAGTGAACAGGGGACTGGATATGGCTACACCTTC. Its protein product is CASSEQGTGYGYTF.

This clone was found once. The V call is TRBV6-5, the J call TRBJ1-5; 9 bases are shared with TRBD1. V dropped 7 bases and J dropped 2; count of bases not matched to a gene: 6. Germline V gene sequence: CDR1 MNHEY, CDR2 SVGAGI. The length of the CDR3 is 15 residues. The CDR3 coding sequence is TGTGCCAGCAAATCGGGACAGGGACGCAATCAGCCCCAGCATTTT. Its translation: CASKSGQGRNQPQHF.

The V call is TRBV5-1, the J call TRBJ2-6, with D tentatively TRBD2 (5 bases). CDR1 and CDR2 (germline): SGHRS, YFSETQ. The V gene lost 1 base and the J gene lost 2 bases, with 10 bases spanning the gap. This CDR3 has 16 amino acids. The CDR3 here is CASSLLEAPGANVLTF. CDR3 sequence (DNA): TGCGCCAGCAGCTTGTTGGAGGCACCTGGGGCCAACGTCCTGACTTTC.

This clone appeared once. The CDR3 spells CASTREGSNQPQHF. The CDR3 DNA reads TGTGCCAGTACCCGGGAGGGCAGCAATCAGCCCCAGCATTTT. This sequence joins TRBV19 and TRBJ1-5; D uncertain. The CDR3 is 14 amino acids. The germline V gene has CDR1 LNHDA and CDR2 SQIVND (reference sequence). The V gene lost 7 bases and the J gene lost 1 base, with 11 bases spanning the gap.

The chain carries TRBV5-1 and TRBJ2-3; 8 nucleotides match TRBD2. Germline CDR1 and CDR2: SGHRS and YFSETQ. V lost 4 bases to trimming and J lost 4 bases; unmatched junction nucleotides: 2. This CDR3 comprises 13 residues. Written as DNA, the CDR3 is TGCGCCAGCAGCCCGGGAGGGGCAGATACGCAGTATTTT. Translation gives CASSPGGADTQYF.

The chain combines TRBV19 with TRBJ2-7, with D possibly TRBD1 on 5 matching bases. Trimming took 10 bases from V and 6 from J, leaving 22 bases between them. CDR3 length: 14 residues. Looked up from germline, CDR1 is LNHDA and CDR2 is SQIVND (reference sequence). The CDR3 here is CATSTGRGYSEQYF. The CDR3, as DNA: TGTGCCACTTCAACGGGTAGGGGATATAGCGAGCAGTACTTC.

The genes are TRBV27 and TRBJ1-5, with no clear D. This CDR3 has 15 amino acids. V was trimmed by 6 bases and J by 6 bases, leaving 18 bases between them. CDR1 and CDR2 from the germline V gene are MNHEY and SMNVEV (reference sequence). Here the CDR3 DNA reads TGTGCCAGCAGCCCTATCGTAGGGAGGGCTCAGCCCCAGCATTTT. It yields the protein CASSPIVGRAQPQHF.

The chain is built from TRBV7-8 and TRBJ1-1; 7 bases line up with TRBD1. The ends lost 6 bases at V and 5 bases at J; junction bases unmatched: 9. This CDR3 is built from 14 residues. Germline values: CDR1 SGHVS, CDR2 FQNEAQ. The CDR3 here is CASSTRQGPTEAFF. The DNA of the CDR3 is TGTGCCAGCAGTACCCGACAGGGTCCTACTGAAGCTTTCTTT.

This chain connects TRBV19 to TRBJ2-7, with a weak D call TRBD1 (6 bases). Trimming took 3 bases from V and 3 from J, leaving 9 bases between them. This CDR3 contains 13 residues. The germline V gene encodes CDR1 LNHDA and CDR2 SQIVND (reference sequence). CDR3 sequence: CASSIARGYEQYF. Here the CDR3 DNA reads TGTGCCAGTAGTATTGCCAGGGGCTACGAGCAGTACTTC.

J is TRBJ2-5 and V is TRBV5-8; possibly TRBD2 for D (6 bases). There are 14 residues in the CDR3. Germline assignment: CDR1 SGHTS and CDR2 YDEGEE. The germline V and J ends were trimmed by 5 bases and 5 bases, with 16 bases remaining between them. CDR3 nucleotide sequence: TGTGCCAGCAGACTAGGGACTCACGGGGAGACCCAGTACTTC. Amino acid sequence: CASRLGTHGETQYF.

This CDR3 is CASSTSGGASDEQFF. The CDR3 DNA reads as TGTGCCAGCAGCACCAGCGGGGGGGCCTCCGATGAGCAGTTCTTC. V usage is TRBV5-6 and J usage is TRBJ2-1; 10 nucleotides agree with TRBD2. Germline V lookup: CDR1 SGHDT, CDR2 YYEEEE. This CDR3 has 15 amino acids. The V segment lost 4 bases and the J segment 8 bases; nucleotides outside the gene matches: 9. Full variable domain (rest looked up from reference TRBV5-6 and TRBJ2-1): DAGVTQSPTHLIKTRGQQVTLRCSPKSGHDTVSWYQQALGQGPQFIFQYYEEEERQRGNFPDRFSGHQFPNYSSELNVNALLLGDSALYLCASSTSGGASDEQFFGPGTRLTVL.

The rearrangement links TRBV5-4 to TRBJ2-1; D may be TRBD2 (5 bases). The germline V gene has CDR1 SGHNT and CDR2 YYREEE (reference sequence). The CDR3 totals 17 residues. Trimming took 4 bases from V and 2 from J, leaving 19 bases between them. The CDR3: CASSPGLGRQTYNEQFF. DNA for the CDR3: TGTGCCAGCAGCCCTGGGCTAGGGAGACAAACCTACAATGAGCAGTTCTTC.

The chain has TRBV24-1 and TRBJ2-1; D remains ambiguous. The CDR3 extends over 13 amino acids. Germline values: CDR1 KGHDR, CDR2 SFDVKD. With 5 bases removed from V and 7 bases from J, the gap between germline ends came to 11 bases. CDR3 in amino acids: CATSGSSRNEQFF. DNA for the CDR3: TGTGCCACCAGTGGGAGTAGTCGAAATGAGCAGTTCTTC.

The chain joins TRBV3-1 (or the pseudogene TRBV3-2) to TRBJ2-3; TRBD2 is a possible D gene (5 bases). This CDR3 spans 13 amino acids. The ends were cut back, 5 bases at V and 12 bases at J, with 18 bases in the middle. From germline, CDR1 is LGHDT and CDR2 YNNKEL (reference sequence). The CDR3 DNA reads as TGTGCCAGCAGCTACCCTGGACTCCGCGGTCAGTATTTT. Protein sequence: CASSYPGLRGQYF.

V gene TRBV19 combines with J gene TRBJ2-3; 8 bases are shared with TRBD2. With V trimmed by 7 bases and J by 0 bases, 6 bases remained unmatched. The germline V gene has CDR1 LNHDA and CDR2 SQIVND (reference sequence). The length of the CDR3 is 15 residues. The CDR3 loop is CASTIAGKSTDTQYF. The CDR3 DNA sequence: TGTGCCAGTACCATAGCGGGGAAAAGCACAGATACGCAGTATTTT.

The V and J genes are TRBV5-6 and TRBJ2-5, with 7 bases identical to TRBD1. Trimming cost V 3 bases and J 2 bases; bases outside gene matches: 7. The germline gives CDR1 SGHDT, CDR2 YYEEEE. The CDR3 runs to 15 residues. The CDR3 is CASSYRQGRQETQYF. Here the CDR3 DNA reads TGTGCCAGCAGCTACCGACAGGGACGGCAAGAGACCCAGTACTTC.

The V gene is TRBV4-2, the J gene TRBJ1-6; 12 nucleotides match TRBD1. Germline lookup yields CDR1 LGHNA and CDR2 YNFKEQ. With 0 bases clipped from V and 9 bases from J, the junction kept 12 bases outside the gene matches. The CDR3 has 19 residues. The CDR3 region has the DNA TGTGCCAGCAGCCAAGACCTGGGCGGGACAGGGGGCGCGGGTTCACCCCTCCACTTT. It translates to CASSQDLGGTGGAGSPLHF.

This clone appeared once. The rearrangement links TRBV5-1 to TRBJ1-2; perhaps TRBD1 as D (5 bases). This CDR3 is built from 13 residues. Germline V CDR1 and CDR2: SGHRS, YFSETQ. Trimming removed 3 bases from V and 7 bases from J, with 13 bases in between. The CDR3 coding sequence is TGCGCCAGCAGCTCCCCGGGGGGTTCTGGCTACACCTTC. Amino acids: CASSSPGGSGYTF.

V usage is TRBV7-2 and J usage is TRBJ2-3; 7 nucleotides line up with TRBD1. CDR1 is SGHTA and CDR2 is FQGNSA in the germline V gene. The CDR3 extends over 16 amino acids. Germline trimming cut 1 base from V and 3 bases from J; bases unmatched to any gene: 7. In nucleotides, the CDR3 is TGTGCCAGCAGCTTAGACGACAGGGTTTTAACAGATACGCAGTATTTT. This encodes CASSLDDRVLTDTQYF.

The chain uses TRBV4-1 and TRBJ1-3; D unclear. This CDR3 comprises 15 residues. The germline V gene encodes CDR1 MGHRA and CDR2 YSYEKL. Between the trimmed V and J ends, which lost 0 bases and 0 bases, there was a span of 6 bases. CDR3 in DNA: TGCGCCAGCAGCCAAGAAAGCCACTCTGGAAACACCATATATTTT. This gives the protein CASSQESHSGNTIYF.

This rearrangement joins TRBV24-1 to TRBJ2-7, with 10 bases matching TRBD1. J was trimmed by 0 bases and V by 7 bases; bases with no gene match: 14. The CDR3 totals 18 residues. In germline, CDR1 is KGHDR, CDR2 SFDVKD. In nucleotides, the CDR3 is TGTGCCACCAGCCTAGACGGGGGGACAGGGGCTTTCTCCTACGAGCAGTACTTC. Protein sequence: CATSLDGGTGAFSYEQYF.

The V and J genes are TRBV6-5 and TRBJ1-6; 7 bases align to TRBD1. V shed 0 bases and J 5 bases; nucleotides not matched to a gene: 4. The CDR3 totals 16 residues. The germline V gene encodes CDR1 MNHEY and CDR2 SVGAGI. The CDR3 protein is CASSYSGGRDNSPLHF. For the CDR3, the DNA is TGTGCCAGCAGTTACTCAGGGGGCAGGGATAATTCACCCCTCCACTTT.

The chain couples TRBV10-3 to TRBJ2-1; 15 nucleotides line up with TRBD2. Germline V gives CDR1 ENHRY, CDR2 SYGVKD. This CDR3 spans 16 amino acids. Losses at the gene ends were 2 bases for V and 9 bases for J; bases not matched to a gene: 5. The CDR3 sequence is CAISERTSGGAGEQFF. CDR3 DNA: TGTGCCATCAGTGAGCGGACTAGCGGGGGGGCGGGTGAGCAGTTCTTC.

The chain links TRBV18 to TRBJ2-7, with D perhaps TRBD1 (5 bases). Trimming shortened V by 3 bases and J by 1 base, and 13 bases separated the two germline ends. The V gene's germline CDR1 is KGHSH and CDR2 LQKENI. This CDR3 is built from 15 residues. The CDR3 protein is CASSPIPGISYEQYF. The CDR3 nucleotides are TGTGCCAGCTCACCGATCCCAGGGATTTCCTACGAGCAGTACTTC. Using reference TRBV18 and TRBJ2-7 for the parts outside the CDR3, the full variable domain is NAGVMQNPRHLVRRRGQEARLRCSPMKGHSHVYWYRQLPEEGLKFMVYLQKENIIDESGMPKERFSAEFPKEGPSILRIQQVVRGDSAAYFCASSPIPGISYEQYFGPGTRLTVT.

This sequence joins TRBV29-1 and TRBJ2-7; D remains unclear. Germline V gives CDR1 SQVTM, CDR2 ANQGSEA. V lost 5 bases to trimming and J lost 2 bases, with 13 bases between them. The CDR3 sequence is 13 residues long. The CDR3 reads CSVTGQETYEQYF. The CDR3 DNA sequence: TGCAGCGTTACTGGGCAGGAAACCTACGAGCAGTACTTC.

The V gene is TRBV25-1, the J gene TRBJ2-7; TRBD1 matches at 7 bases. CDR1 MGHDK and CDR2 SYGVNS come from the germline V gene. Trimming at V came to 5 bases and at J to 3 bases, leaving 7 bases not matched to a gene. The CDR3 is made up of 14 amino acids. The CDR3 bases are TGTGCCAGCAGTAACCACAGGGGCAGCTACGAGCAGTACTTC. Its protein is CASSNHRGSYEQYF.